The next 10 T cell receptor beta chains were all read from a single sample in a study of blood T cell repertoires in COVID-19. The protocol was immunoSEQ multiplex PCR, while the TCRdb copy is restricted to in-frame clones and leaves out a portion. The sample shows about 190,000 clones, 88% of them seen only once. The source material was peripheral blood. These receptors all come from a human donor in a cohort sampled during active COVID-19.

J is TRBJ1-2 and V is TRBV19, with a possible D match to TRBD1 (5 bases). Germline loops: CDR1 LNHDA, CDR2 SQIVND (reference sequence). V was cut by 5 bases and J by 4 bases, with 17 bases left in between. This CDR3 region has 15 residues. The CDR3 DNA follows: TGTGCCAGTAGTCTCGAGGCGGGGCTCGGCTATGGCTACACCTTC. Translating it yields CASSLEAGLGYGYTF.

This clone was detected once. This chain links TRBV6-5 with TRBJ1-2, with D unresolved. Trimming pared 5 bases from V and 0 bases from J, leaving 13 bases between. Germline CDR1 reads MNHEY; CDR2 reads SVGAGI. The CDR3 runs to 15 residues. The CDR3 DNA follows: TGTGCCAGCAGTAACCTAGACGGAGCTAACTATGGCTACACCTTC. As protein: CASSNLDGANYGYTF.

The V and J genes are TRBV7-9 and TRBJ1-6, with D possibly being TRBD1 (6 bases). Trimming shortened V by 5 bases and J by 0 bases, and 17 bases separated the two germline ends. The CDR3 sequence is 18 residues long. CDR1 and CDR2 (germline): SEHNR, FQNEAQ (reference sequence). The CDR3 nucleotides read TGTGCCAGCAGCAAACCAGGGGAAAGTGCCTCCTATAATTCACCCCTCCACTTT. Translated: CASSKPGESASYNSPLHF.

CDR3 sequence (DNA): TGTGCCAGCAGCCCTTTTTGGGGGGGGGCCACAGATACGCAGTATTTT. Translation: CASSPFWGGATDTQYF. V is TRBV7-2 and J is TRBJ2-3, with TRBD2 as a possible D gene (7 bases). Trimming took off 5 bases at V and 2 bases at J, with 17 bases between the two ends. Germline loops: CDR1 SGHTA, CDR2 FQGNSA. The CDR3 is 16 amino acids.

This clone occurred once. This chain's CDR3 is CASSFPAGGTDTQYF. In DNA form, the CDR3 reads TGCGCCAGCAGCTTCCCAGCGGGGGGCACAGATACGCAGTATTTT. The chain employs TRBV5-1 and TRBJ2-3, with TRBD2 matching 8 bases. Germline assignment: CDR1 SGHRS and CDR2 YFSETQ. The CDR3 spans 15 residues. The J segment lost 1 base and the V segment lost 2 bases, leaving 3 bases of the junction unmatched.

V and J are TRBV25-1 and TRBJ2-3; no reliable D call. Germline V gives CDR1 MGHDK, CDR2 SYGVNS. V lost 2 bases, J lost 1 base, and 7 bases lay in between. The CDR3 consists of 14 residues. The CDR3 DNA reads as TGTGCCAGCAGTGAAACGAGCGGCACAGATACGCAGTATTTT. Translated: CASSETSGTDTQYF.

Turning to this clone: One junction end does not reproduce the germline sequence, and a read error may be involved. The rearrangement joins TRBV19 to TRBJ2-7, with 8 bases lining up with TRBD1. CDR3 length: 14 residues. CDR1 is LNHDA, CDR2 SQIVND, per germline (reference sequence). In nucleotides, the CDR3 is TGTGCCAGTAGTGTAGACAGGGGAACGGGCGAGCAGTACTTC. As protein: CASSVDRGTGEQYF.

A single count supports this clone. This chain connects TRBV7-7 to TRBJ2-5; 8 positions match TRBD2. From germline, CDR1 is SSHAT and CDR2 FNYEAQ (reference sequence). V shed 2 bases and J 9 bases; nucleotides not matched to a gene: 11. The CDR3 is 15 residues long. The CDR3 bases are TGTGCCAGCAGCTTAACACTAGCGGAGTCCCCTGCCCAGTACTTC. It translates to CASSLTLAESPAQYF.

With regard to this clone: The identical CDR3 is also encoded by other nucleotide sequences in the sample. This rearrangement joins TRBV11-2 to TRBJ2-3, with 8 bases fitting TRBD2. Germline V gene sequence: CDR1 SGHAT, CDR2 FQNNGV. V lost 5 bases and J lost 2; bases outside the gene matches: 6. CDR3 length equals 15 residues. The CDR3 loop reads CASSPRGGNTDTQYF. The CDR3 nucleotides are TGTGCCAGCAGCCCCCGCGGGGGGAACACAGATACGCAGTATTTT.

The J gene is TRBJ2-7, the V gene TRBV4-3; TRBD1 is a possible D gene (5 bases). The ends were cut back, 0 bases at V and 3 bases at J, with 15 bases in the middle. Germline loops: CDR1 LGHNA, CDR2 YSLEER. This CDR3 comprises 16 residues. The CDR3 DNA follows: TGCGCCAGCAGCCAAGAGTGGGGCGGTTCGGGCTACGAGCAGTACTTC. Translation gives CASSQEWGGSGYEQYF.